This T cell receptor beta chain derives from a study of OX40 agonist ivuxolimab in advanced cancers. Study-wide context: Enrolled patients in dose escalation had cancers that were hepatocellular carcinoma, melanoma, renal cell or head and neck cancer.

Study-level findings and limits: Among the lowest levels of clonal expansion were found in partial responders at 0.1-3.0 mg/kg. CD4+ and CD8+ blood T cells expanded clonally by week 6 at 0.1 to 3.0 mg/kg.

Comment on this clone: Its antigen is unidentified.

Profiling relied on immunoSEQ multiplex PCR, and the TCRdb table lists in-frame clones only, not all of them. The sample holds about 72,000 clones, about nine tenths seen once. This sequence originates from an adult with an advanced solid tumor such as melanoma, head and neck, liver or kidney cancer. Sample: CD4+ or CD8+ T cells sorted from blood, taken in a trial of the OX40 agonist ivuxolimab.

CDR3 sequence: CASSLYAPLQVSNQPQHF. Here the CDR3 DNA reads TGTGCCAGCAGCTTATATGCCCCTCTACAAGTTAGCAATCAGCCCCAGCATTTT. The chain recombines TRBV7-6 with TRBJ1-5; no firm D call. Germline CDR1 is SGHVS and CDR2 is FNYEAQ. The CDR3 runs 18 residues. V was clipped by 2 bases and J by 0 bases, with 17 bases between them.